Below are 5 T cell receptor beta chains sequenced from a single sample in a study of cytomegalovirus exposure and HLA in healthy donors. In the PCR, 60 Vbeta and 13 Jbeta primers were used. Profiling relied on immunoSEQ multiplex PCR, and the TCRdb table lists in-frame clones only, not all of them. The top ten hold about an eighth of the sample, which has 150,000 or so clones, 75% to 80% seen once. The sample consisted of PBMCs. These receptors all come from a man aged 50 to 60 in good health and CMV-seropositive.

This chain uses TRBV6-5 with TRBJ1-5, with D tentatively TRBD1 (6 bases). Trimming cost V 5 bases and J 7 bases, with 15 bases left between them. The CDR3 is made up of 14 amino acids. Germline CDR1 MNHEY, CDR2 SVGAGI. The CDR3 coding sequence is TGTGCCAGCAGTCAGTACGCAGGGGAACAGCCCCAGCATTTT. Translating it yields CASSQYAGEQPQHF.

CDR3 residues: CSVERESTNYGYTF. Written as DNA, the CDR3 is TGCAGCGTTGAAAGGGAGAGTACTAACTATGGCTACACCTTC. V usage is TRBV29-1 and J usage is TRBJ1-2; D unresolved. Trimming pared 2 bases from V and 0 bases from J, leaving 10 bases between. The CDR3 sequence is 14 residues long. In germline, CDR1 is SQVTM, CDR2 ANQGSEA. The full variable domain, in which reference TRBV29-1 and TRBJ1-2 provide the parts outside the CDR3, is SAVISQKPSRDICQRGTSLTIQCQVDSQVTMMFWYRQQPGQSLTLIATANQGSEATYESGFVIDKFPISRPNLTFSTLTVSNMSPEDSSIYLCSVERESTNYGYTFGSGTRLTVV.

This clone has just a few counts. The chain carries TRBV6-4 and TRBJ2-3, with 12 bases lining up with TRBD2. Losses at the gene ends were 3 bases for V and 4 bases for J; bases not matched to a gene: 8. The CDR3 covers 17 residues. CDR1 is MRHNA and CDR2 is SNTAGT in the germline V gene. The CDR3 here is CASSEVLAGGQADTQYF. The DNA of the CDR3 is TGTGCCAGCAGTGAAGTTCTAGCGGGGGGGCAGGCAGATACGCAGTATTTT.

The CDR3 DNA is TGTGCCTGGAGACGTGCAGGGTCCGGGGAGCTGTTTTTT. Translated: CAWRRAGSGELFF. The J gene is TRBJ2-2, the V gene TRBV30; tentatively, D is TRBD1 (5 bases). V lost 3 bases and J lost 6, with 11 bases in between. Germline V gene sequence: CDR1 GTSNPN, CDR2 SVGIG (reference sequence). This CDR3 has 13 amino acids.

Notes on this clone: Other DNA sequences within the sample encode an identical CDR3. The V call is TRBV7-2, the J call TRBJ2-7; 9 bases map to TRBD2. There are 15 residues in the CDR3. J gave up 4 bases and V 3 bases, and 7 bases lay outside the gene matches. Germline V lookup: CDR1 SGHTA, CDR2 FQGNSA. The CDR3 DNA sequence: TGTGCCAGCAGCTTCTCTAGCGGGATTTCTTACGAGCAGTACTTC. The encoded protein is CASSFSSGISYEQYF.